This is a list of T cell receptor beta chains from one sample in a study of technical replicates of blood from a few donors. Sequencing was performed with immunoSEQ multiplex PCR; in TCRdb, only in-frame clones are kept and a portion is missing. The sample holds tens of thousands of clones, just under 95% seen once. What was sequenced was T cells isolated from PBMCs. The receptor set was obtained from a human donor in good health. Each CDR3 is given with its conserved first and last residue. The D gene is left open where the match is weak. The size entry is marked missing in some rows and otherwise reads once, few, many or a size class.

clone_size j_call d_call v_call cdr3_aa cdr3_nt
. TRBJ1-2 . TRBV5-8 CASSLLRDSTF TGTGCCAGCAGCTTGTTGAGGGACTCCACCTTC
. TRBJ2-7 TRBD2 TRBV28 CAGGSGSSYEQYF TGTGCCGGCGGGAGCGGGTCCTCCTACGAGCAGTACTTC
. TRBJ1-1 TRBD1 TRBV5-6 CASRQTGAGTEAFF TGTGCCAGCAGACAGACAGGGGCGGGCACTGAAGCTTTCTTT
. TRBJ1-5 TRBD1 TRBV6-4 CASSEGTGNQPQHF TGTGCCAGCAGTGAGGGGACAGGCAATCAGCCCCAGCATTTT
once TRBJ2-7 . TRBV19 CASSPSISYEQYF TGTGCCAGTAGTCCCAGTATCTCCTACGAGCAGTACTTC
. TRBJ2-7 TRBD1 TRBV9 CASSVEDRDNEQYF TGTGCCAGCAGCGTAGAGGACAGGGACAACGAGCAGTACTTC
. TRBJ1-1 . TRBV28 CASSRTQGRAEAFF TGTGCCAGCAGTCGAACCCAGGGGCGGGCTGAAGCTTTCTTT
once TRBJ2-4 . TRBV7-9 CASSFSGAKNIQYF TGTGCCAGCAGCTTTAGCGGTGCCAAAAACATTCAGTACTTC
. TRBJ2-5 TRBD1 TRBV7-7 CASSATGGRQETQYF TGTGCTAGCAGCGCGACAGGGGGGAGACAAGAGACCCAGTACTTC
. TRBJ2-5 TRBD1 TRBV7-2 CASSSTGGEETQYF TGTGCCAGCAGCAGTACAGGGGGCGAAGAGACCCAGTACTTC
once TRBJ2-1 . TRBV7-9 CASSPESGVTYNEQFF TGTGCCAGCAGCCCTGAATCGGGGGTCACCTACAATGAGCAGTTCTTC
few TRBJ1-2 . TRBV19 CASSISQGNGYTF TGTGCCAGTAGTATAAGCCAGGGTAATGGCTACACCTTC
. TRBJ1-1 TRBD1 TRBV29-1 CSVKGQGVSNTEAFF TGCAGCGTAAAGGGACAGGGGGTATCGAACACTGAAGCTTTCTTT
. TRBJ1-5 . TRBV19 CASSYTGSNQPQHF TGTGCCAGTAGTTATACAGGGAGCAATCAGCCCCAGCATTTT
. TRBJ2-3 TRBD2 TRBV5-1 CASSLATLAGGTDTQYF TGCGCCAGCAGCTTGGCCACACTAGCGGGGGGCACAGATACGCAGTATTTT
. TRBJ1-6 TRBD1 TRBV9 CASSTGGADYSPLHF TGTGCCAGCAGCACAGGGGGCGCAGATTATTCACCCCTCCACTTT
. TRBJ2-7 . TRBV10-3 CAISEGGWDSYEQYF TGTGCCATCAGTGAGGGGGGGTGGGACTCCTACGAGCAGTACTTC
. TRBJ2-7 TRBD1 TRBV5-6 CASSLAFGQGAYEQYF TGTGCCAGCAGCTTGGCCTTTGGACAGGGGGCGTACGAGCAGTACTTC
. TRBJ1-5 . TRBV7-2 CASAPPKVHSQPQHF TGTGCCAGCGCCCCTCCCAAAGTCCACAGTCAGCCCCAGCATTTT
. TRBJ1-2 TRBD1 TRBV6-6 CATYGQERYGYTF TGTGCCACCTATGGACAGGAACGCTATGGCTACACCTTC
. TRBJ2-1 TRBD2 TRBV29-1 CSVGTSGSGGNEQFF TGCAGCGTTGGGACTAGCGGGAGTGGGGGCAATGAGCAGTTCTTC
. TRBJ1-5 . TRBV18 CASSHTSWGQNQPQHF TGTGCCAGCTCACACACCTCATGGGGCCAAAATCAGCCCCAGCATTTT
. TRBJ1-1 TRBD1 TRBV7-2 CASSLPGQPVEAFF TGTGCCAGCAGCCTTCCGGGACAGCCAGTTGAAGCTTTCTTT
. TRBJ1-2 . TRBV7-2 CASSFIWSTGGGYGYTF TGTGCCAGCAGCTTCATCTGGTCGACAGGCGGCGGGTATGGCTACACCTTC
. TRBJ2-7 . TRBV28 CASSLRVSGRRAYEQYF TGTGCCAGCAGTTTAAGAGTTTCGGGCAGGCGGGCCTACGAGCAGTACTTC
. TRBJ1-4 . TRBV5-6 CASSSQLFGEKLFF TGTGCCAGCAGCTCACAGCTTTTTGGTGAAAAACTGTTTTTT
. TRBJ2-7 . TRBV5-1 CASSLPLYEQYF TGCGCCAGCAGCTTGCCCCTCTACGAGCAGTACTTC
. TRBJ2-7 . TRBV19 CAITGRAVFYEQYF TGTGCCATCACGGGCAGGGCGGTATTCTACGAGCAGTACTTC
. TRBJ1-5 . TRBV19 CASSRGGGQPQHF TGTGCCAGTAGCCGGGGGGGTGGGCAGCCCCAGCATTTT
. TRBJ2-7 . TRBV25-1 CASSTGHSYEQYF TGTGCCAGCAGTACGGGACACTCCTACGAGCAGTACTTC
. TRBJ2-4 TRBD2 TRBV2 CASRARDGEGKNIQYF TGTGCCAGCAGGGCTAGGGACGGGGAGGGCAAAAACATTCAGTACTTC
. TRBJ2-1 TRBD2 TRBV14 CASSQVLAGDRQFF TGTGCCAGCAGCCAAGTGCTAGCGGGAGATAGGCAGTTCTTC
. TRBJ1-1 . TRBV27 CASAGLSTEAFF TGTGCCAGTGCAGGGTTGAGCACTGAAGCTTTCTTT
. TRBJ2-2 . TRBV9 CASSVGGGANTGELFF TGTGCCAGCAGCGTAGGAGGGGGAGCGAACACCGGGGAGCTGTTTTTT
. TRBJ2-5 TRBD1 TRBV5-4 CASSWTGMRVGETQYF TGTGCCAGCAGCTGGACAGGGATGAGGGTTGGGGAGACCCAGTACTTC
. TRBJ1-2 TRBD1 TRBV5-6 CASSLGPGQGMRGYTF TGTGCCAGCAGCTTGGGACCGGGACAGGGGATGCGGGGCTACACCTTC
. TRBJ2-2 . TRBV5-4 CASSLEHSGGELFF TGTGCCAGCAGCTTGGAACATTCGGGCGGGGAGCTGTTTTTT
. TRBJ2-7 TRBD1 TRBV27 CASSPGVGTGFHEQYF TGTGCCAGCAGTCCGGGGGTTGGGACAGGGTTCCACGAGCAGTACTTC
. TRBJ1-1 . TRBV4-1 CASSQWYRGANTEAFF TGCGCCAGCAGCCAATGGTACCGCGGGGCCAACACTGAAGCTTTCTTT
. TRBJ2-7 . TRBV6-5 CASKGGLGVSGEQYF TGTGCCAGCAAGGGGGGGCTCGGCGTCTCTGGCGAGCAGTACTTC
. TRBJ1-2 TRBD1 TRBV6-5 CASSYSLGQNFYGYTF TGTGCCAGCAGTTACTCATTGGGACAGAATTTCTATGGCTACACCTTC
. TRBJ2-7 . TRBV6-1 CASIQVHTHTYEQYF TGTGCCAGCATTCAGGTCCACACTCACACCTACGAGCAGTACTTC
. TRBJ2-3 . TRBV5-1 CASSLAGRGSTDTQYF TGCGCCAGCAGCTTGGCGGGGCGGGGTAGCACAGATACGCAGTATTTT
. TRBJ1-2 . TRBV5-1 CASSLGSDYGYTF TGCGCCAGCAGCTTGGGGTCGGACTATGGCTACACCTTC
. TRBJ2-5 . TRBV5-1 CASSLAGVGETQYF TGCGCCAGCAGCTTGGCAGGGGTTGGGGAGACCCAGTACTTC
. TRBJ2-4 TRBD2 TRBV5-1 CASRVAGAPGNIQYF TGCGCCAGCAGGGTAGCGGGGGCCCCGGGGAACATTCAGTACTTC
. TRBJ1-2 . TRBV6-5 CASSPAGYGYTF TGTGCCAGCTCTCCGGCGGGCTATGGCTACACCTTC
. TRBJ1-3 . TRBV4-1 CASSQTLPRGSGNTIYF TGCGCCAGCAGCCAAACCCTCCCCCGGGGTTCTGGAAACACCATATATTTT
. TRBJ2-5 . TRBV9 CASSVEGQSVETQYF TGTGCCAGCAGCGTAGAGGGGCAGTCTGTAGAGACCCAGTACTTC